The 7 T cell receptor beta chains below all came from one sample that was sequenced in a study of PD-1 blockade in classical Hodgkin lymphoma. Exposure to brentuximab vedotin varied, and each patient had relapsed following autologous stem cell transplantation. TCRdb's table, derived via immunoSEQ multiplex PCR, lists solely in-frame clones and lacks some. The repertoire holds tens of thousands of clones, with around three quarters as singletons. The source material was peripheral blood mononuclear cells (PBMCs), sampled before the second cycle of nivolumab. These receptors all come from a human donor with classical Hodgkin lymphoma.

This chain links TRBV7-3 with TRBJ2-6; 7 nucleotides align to TRBD1. The CDR3 is 15 residues long. Germline CDR1 and CDR2: SGHTA and FQGTGA. V trimming: 5 bases; J trimming: 2 bases; junction bases outside the gene matches: 3. The CDR3 reads CASSIDRAGANVLTF. The CDR3 region has the DNA TGTGCCAGCAGCATCGACAGGGCTGGGGCCAACGTCCTGACTTTC.

The chain recombines TRBV5-1 with TRBJ1-6; 10 bases are a match to TRBD1. The CDR3 is made up of 15 amino acids. CDR1 and CDR2 from the germline V gene are SGHRS and YFSETQ. Germline trimming cut 4 bases from V and 5 bases from J; bases unmatched to any gene: 3. CDR3 loop: CASSTGTGDNSPLHF. CDR3 DNA sequence: TGCGCCAGCAGCACCGGGACAGGGGATAATTCACCCCTCCACTTT.

This clone was detected only a few times. The V call is TRBV6-6, the J call TRBJ2-7; D is uncertain. CDR1 and CDR2 from the germline V gene are MNHNY and SVGAGI (reference sequence). Trimming took 2 bases from V and 6 from J, leaving 11 bases between them. The CDR3 is 13 amino acids. The CDR3 DNA reads as TGTGCCAGCAGTTACGGGCAGTATGGCGAGCAGTACTTC. It specifies CASSYGQYGEQYF.

This chain connects TRBV10-1 to TRBJ2-2; D perhaps matches TRBD2 (5 bases). The V gene's germline CDR1 is WNHNN and CDR2 SYGVQD (reference sequence). With 7 bases removed from V and 8 bases from J, the gap between germline ends came to 17 bases. This CDR3 has 14 amino acids. The CDR3, as DNA: TGCGCCAGCACTGTCACCCGGGGATCGGGGGAGCTGTTTTTT. It codes for CASTVTRGSGELFF.

Concerning this clone itself: Mismatch with germline at one junction end may stem from a read error. This chain links TRBV27 with TRBJ1-1, with a weak D call TRBD1 (5 bases). The CDR3 consists of 15 residues. CDR1 is MNHEY, CDR2 SMNVEV, per germline (reference sequence). This chain's CDR3 is CASSQRWGVNSEAFF. CDR3 nucleotides: TGTGCCAGCAGCCAAAGGTGGGGGGTGAACAGTGAAGCTTTCTTT.

The chain joins TRBV7-2 to TRBJ1-2; D is uncertain. The germline V gene encodes CDR1 SGHTA and CDR2 FQGNSA. The CDR3 has 15 amino acids. V lost 5 bases to trimming and J lost 8 bases, with 21 bases between them. The CDR3 DNA follows: TGTGCCAGCAGCCCGACCCGAGGGCCCCTATGGGGCTACACCTTC. It specifies CASSPTRGPLWGYTF.

Here the CDR3 reads CASRMTGTGWEKLFF. The CDR3 bases are TGTGCCAGCAGAATGACCGGGACAGGGTGGGAAAAACTGTTTTTT. The chain is built from TRBV28 and TRBJ1-4; 9 bases line up with TRBD1. The CDR3 length is 15 residues. CDR1 is MDHEN and CDR2 is SYDVKM in the germline V gene. Trimming at V came to 6 bases and at J to 8 bases, leaving 10 bases not matched to a gene.